A single sample gave rise to the 17 T cell receptor beta chains below, sequenced in a study of CXCR3-negative and CXCR3-positive naive CD8 T cells. Through 5' RACE with UMI labels, the TRB cDNA libraries were prepared. TCRdb reprocessed the 5' RACE reads, keeping one entry per CDR3 protein, no DNA. The listing records around 7,400 distinct CDR3 sequences. Sequenced input: naive CXCR3- CD8+ T cells from blood. Subset indicated: CD45RO-CCR7+CD27+CD95- naive CD8+ T cells lacking CXCR3 (TNR3-). The source of these receptors is a human donor in good health. Some clones in this sample may be carry-over from other donors' samples.

The chain recombines TRBV5-1 with TRBJ2-3. Looked up from germline, CDR1 is SGHRS and CDR2 is YFSETQ. The CDR3 contains 15 residues. CDR3 sequence: CASSLVGGSTDTQYF. The entire variable domain, with the rest obtained from reference TRBV5-1 and TRBJ2-3, is as follows: KAGVTQTPRYLIKTRGQQVTLSCSPISGHRSVSWYQQTPGQGLQFLFEYFSETQRNKGNFPGRFSGRQFSNSRSEMNVSTLELGDSALYLCASSLVGGSTDTQYFGPGTRLTVL.

The V call is TRBV7-8, the J call TRBJ1-5. Germline-derived CDR1 and CDR2 are SGHVS and FQNEAQ. The CDR3 runs 13 residues. The chain's CDR3 is CASTGHKNQPQHF.

The chain is built from TRBV12-3 or TRBV12-4 and TRBJ1-1; TCRdb reports TRBD1, a call that lacks DNA to check it against. CDR3 length: 14 residues. This CDR3 is CASTATGGSTEAFF.

CDR3 amino acids: CASSPLTSGAYNEQFF. The chain employs TRBV6-5 and TRBJ2-1; TCRdb's D gene call, TRBD2, goes unchecked for lack of DNA. Germline loops: CDR1 MNHEY, CDR2 SVGAGI. This CDR3 region has 16 residues.

By frequency, this clonotype is large. The V call is TRBV11-2, the J call TRBJ1-4; the TRBD1 assignment by TCRdb is unverifiable without DNA. Germline CDR1 reads SGHAT; CDR2 reads FQNNGV. CDR3 size: 15 residues. The CDR3 reads CASSLHMDRGDKLFF.

The chain employs TRBV4-2 and TRBJ2-3; TCRdb lists TRBD1, though no DNA is available to test this call. CDR1 is LGHNA and CDR2 is YNFKEQ in the germline V gene. The CDR3 sequence is 15 residues long. The CDR3 region is CASSQRGVARDTQYF.

The chain recombines TRBV7-9 with TRBJ1-1; with no DNA, the TCRdb D assignment of TRBD1 cannot be verified. This CDR3 is 15 amino acids long. Germline lookup yields CDR1 SEHNR and CDR2 FQNEAQ (reference sequence). CDR3 sequence reads: CASSLGQGVDTEAFF.

This clonotype ranks as medium-sized (0.01 to 0.1%) in terms of frequency. The J gene is TRBJ2-7, the V gene TRBV11-2. The CDR3 contains 11 residues. Germline lookup yields CDR1 SGHAT and CDR2 FQNNGV. The CDR3 spells CASSLGREQYF.

Frequency places this clonotype as medium-sized. The rearrangement joins TRBV12-3 or TRBV12-4 to TRBJ1-1. This CDR3 region has 16 residues. The CDR3: CASSPPRGLGNTEAFF.

The V call is TRBV14, the J call TRBJ2-1; with no DNA, the TCRdb D assignment of TRBD1 cannot be verified. This CDR3 contains 17 residues. Germline values: CDR1 SGHDN, CDR2 FVKESK. CDR3 residues: CASSQGKWTGLYNEQFF. Complete variable domain (other parts from reference TRBV14 and TRBJ2-1): EAGVTQFPSHSVIEKGQTVTLRCDPISGHDNLYWYRRVMGKEIKFLLHFVKESKQDESGMPNNRFLAERTGGTYSTLKVQPAELEDSGVYFCASSQGKWTGLYNEQFFGPGTRLTVL.

V is TRBV3-1 and J is TRBJ2-7; checking the TCRdb D call of TRBD1 is not possible without DNA. Germline values: CDR1 LGHDT, CDR2 YNNKEL (reference sequence). The CDR3 is made up of 16 amino acids. Here the CDR3 reads CASSQDEGGSSYEQYF.

This clonotype is deemed medium-sized by its frequency. The CDR3 here is CSVGHRGSYNEQFF. This chain uses TRBV29-1 with TRBJ2-1. The CDR3 has 14 amino acids. Germline V CDR1 and CDR2: SQVTM, ANQGSEA.

The chain couples TRBV6-6 to TRBJ2-3; the TRBD1 assignment by TCRdb is unverifiable without DNA. This CDR3 is 16 amino acids long. Germline values: CDR1 MNHNY, CDR2 SVGAGI (reference sequence). This CDR3 reads CASSPPGGESTDTQYF.

This clonotype is called medium-sized based on its frequency. The chain recombines TRBV29-1 with TRBJ2-1; as DNA is missing, the TRBD2 call by TCRdb cannot be tested. The CDR3 runs to 14 residues. Germline CDR1 and CDR2: SQVTM and ANQGSEA. CDR3 protein: CSVEASGRYNEQFF.

The chain carries TRBV29-1 and TRBJ2-3; TCRdb lists TRBD2, though no DNA is available to test this call. The germline CDR1 and CDR2 sequences are SQVTM and ANQGSEA. The CDR3 covers 15 residues. This chain's CDR3 is CSVSGLADSTDTQYF.

CDR3 sequence: CASIRDFSSYNEQFF. The genes are TRBV5-1 and TRBJ2-1; there is no DNA to check the TCRdb D call of TRBD2. CDR1 SGHRS and CDR2 YFSETQ come from the germline V gene. The CDR3 runs to 15 residues.

Judged by frequency, this clonotype is medium-sized. The chain's CDR3 is CASSEFNYEQYF. The chain links TRBV25-1 to TRBJ2-7. This CDR3 region has 12 residues. Germline CDR1 reads MGHDK; CDR2 reads SYGVNS.